The 14 T cell receptor beta chains listed next were all sequenced from one sample in a study of CD8 T cells in ankylosing spondylitis. MiXCR was run by TCRdb on the 5' RACE reads, yielding one entry per CDR3 protein. The sample includes around 250,000 distinct CDR3 sequences, roughly 32% seen only once; the top ten take around 4.2%. Sequences were obtained from blood, either unsorted or a sorted T cell fraction (not recorded which). The receptors stem from a male donor with ankylosing spondylitis or in good health (not recorded which).

CDR3 protein: CASRRAGTSLYEQYF. The CDR3 DNA follows: TGCGCCAGCAGGAGGGCCGGGACTAGCCTTTACGAGCAGTACTTC. This chain joins TRBV10-2 and TRBJ2-7; 9 nucleotides line up with TRBD2. The CDR3 covers 15 residues. Germline CDR1 reads WSHSY; CDR2 reads SAAADI. The junction had 10 bases not matched to a gene; V was cut back by 6 bases and J by 4 bases.

J is TRBJ2-2 and V is TRBV20-1; TRBD1 aligns across 8 bases. Germline V CDR1 and CDR2: DFQATT, SNEGSKA (reference sequence). The trim removed 1 base at V and 4 bases at J, leaving 14 bases unmatched. This CDR3 contains 18 residues. The DNA for the CDR3 is TGCAGTGCTAGAGGGGGAGGTAACCGGGACAGGTCCACCGGGGAGCTGTTTTTT. This sequence encodes CSARGGGNRDRSTGELFF.

The CDR3 region is CASSLVGSGGELFF. CDR3 in DNA: TGTGCCAGCAGCTTGGTCGGGTCCGGCGGGGAGCTGTTTTTT. This chain connects TRBV5-6 to TRBJ2-2; D unclear. Germline-derived CDR1 and CDR2 are SGHDT and YYEEEE. This CDR3 has 14 residues. Trimming cost V 0 bases and J 7 bases, with 10 bases left between them.

This chain joins TRBV20-1 and TRBJ2-5; D might be TRBD1 (5 bases). The CDR3 totals 14 residues. V lost 1 base to trimming and J lost 2 bases, with 11 bases between them. The germline V gene has CDR1 DFQATT and CDR2 SNEGSKA (reference sequence). CDR3 coding DNA: TGCAGTGCTAGAGGAAGTACAGGTCAAGAGACCCAGTACTTC. Its translation is CSARGSTGQETQYF.

The V and J genes are TRBV29-1 and TRBJ2-7; 9 positions agree with TRBD1. V lost 4 bases and J lost 3; bases outside the gene matches: 16. The CDR3 consists of 17 residues. Germline V gene data show CDR1 as SQVTM and CDR2 as ANQGSEA. The CDR3 is CSVAPKQGARSIYEQYF. CDR3 DNA: TGCAGCGTTGCCCCGAAACAGGGGGCCCGATCCATCTACGAGCAGTACTTC.

This clonotype was counted a few times. CDR3 protein: CSARKDGTNEKLFF. CDR3 bases: TGCAGTGCTCGGAAGGACGGAACTAATGAAAAACTGTTTTTT. This chain connects TRBV20-1 to TRBJ1-4; the D is unclear. CDR1 and CDR2 from the germline V gene are DFQATT and SNEGSKA (reference sequence). The CDR3 is 14 amino acids. The V and J ends lost 5 bases and 1 base respectively, with 11 bases between them.

CDR3 sequence (DNA): TGTGCCAGCAGTCAACGGACGGGCTCCCAATACAATGAGCAGTTCTTC. Translating it yields CASSQRTGSQYNEQFF. V usage is TRBV12-3 or TRBV12-4 and J usage is TRBJ2-1; D gene unclear. The CDR3 runs to 16 residues. Trimming pared 5 bases from V and 4 bases from J, leaving 18 bases between.

V is TRBV12-3 or TRBV12-4 and J is TRBJ1-2; 7 nucleotides align to TRBD1. This CDR3 contains 13 residues. V gave up 5 bases and J gave up 6 bases; unmatched junction bases: 6. The CDR3 reads CASSPTGINGYTF. CDR3 bases: TGTGCCAGCAGTCCGACAGGGATTAATGGCTACACCTTC.

The chain combines TRBV6-5 with TRBJ2-5, with 8 positions matching TRBD2. The CDR3 totals 14 residues. The V gene's germline CDR1 is MNHEY and CDR2 SVGAGI. V dropped 5 bases and J dropped 1; count of bases not matched to a gene: 3. The CDR3 loop is CASSNGGAQETQYF. CDR3 coding DNA: TGTGCCAGCAGTAACGGGGGGGCCCAAGAGACCCAGTACTTC.

The V call is TRBV20-1, the J call TRBJ2-2; D gene uncertain. Germline assignment: CDR1 DFQATT and CDR2 SNEGSKA (reference sequence). The ends were cut back, 2 bases at V and 2 bases at J, with 6 bases in the middle. The length of the CDR3 is 13 residues. CDR3 amino acids: CSARPGNTGELFF. In nucleotides, the CDR3 is TGCAGTGCTAGACCGGGCAACACCGGGGAGCTGTTTTTT.

V and J are TRBV11-2 and TRBJ2-1; D may be TRBD2 (5 bases). The germline gives CDR1 SGHAT, CDR2 FQNNGV. CDR3 size: 15 residues. V was trimmed by 3 bases and J by 6 bases, leaving 15 bases between them. The CDR3 DNA reads as TGTGCCAGCAGCTTCCGGAGAGGGTTCGGCAATGAGCAGTTCTTC. Translating it yields CASSFRRGFGNEQFF.

The V and J genes are TRBV10-3 and TRBJ2-2; TRBD1 is a possible D gene (6 bases). The germline gives CDR1 ENHRY, CDR2 SYGVKD. The CDR3 runs 16 residues. Between the trimmed V and J ends, which lost 6 bases and 3 bases, there was a span of 17 bases. This chain's CDR3 is CAISPQQGRDTGELFF. DNA for the CDR3: TGTGCCATCAGCCCCCAGCAGGGGAGAGACACCGGGGAGCTGTTTTTT.

The rearrangement uses TRBV10-2 and TRBJ2-5; D assignment may be TRBD1 or TRBD2 (6 bases each). Germline V gene sequence: CDR1 WSHSY, CDR2 SAAADI. The CDR3 consists of 14 residues. V lost 6 bases, J lost 7 bases, and 18 bases lay in between. CDR3 DNA: TGCGCCAGCAGCCCGACAGGTCCCGGGGGGACCCAGTACTTC. Residues: CASSPTGPGGTQYF.

V is TRBV20-1 and J is TRBJ2-1; D gene unclear. Germline CDR1 is DFQATT and CDR2 is SNEGSKA (reference sequence). CDR3 length: 12 residues. Trimming left V 5 bases short and J 5 bases short, with 10 bases between. The CDR3 loop is CSAEKGDNEQFF. DNA of the CDR3: TGCAGTGCTGAGAAGGGCGACAATGAGCAGTTCTTC.